This T cell receptor (beta chain) is from a study of PD-1 blockade in classical Hodgkin lymphoma. The ends lost 6 bases at V and 2 bases at J; junction bases unmatched: 4. The germline V gene encodes CDR1 MNHEY and CDR2 SVGAGI. The CDR3 totals 14 residues. All the patients suffered relapse after autologous stem cell transplantation, and brentuximab vedotin exposure differed. TCRdb's copy holds only in-frame clones and misses some; the assay was immunoSEQ multiplex PCR. The table records about 97,000 clones, about 89% of them present only once. This TCR was recovered from a human donor with classical Hodgkin lymphoma. The source material was peripheral blood mononuclear cells (PBMCs), sampled before the second cycle of nivolumab. The chain employs TRBV6-5 and TRBJ1-3; 7 positions agree with TRBD1. CDR3 residues: CASRKGAPGNTIYF. The DNA for the CDR3 is TGTGCCAGCAGGAAGGGGGCTCCTGGAAACACCATATATTTT.